The rows below give T cell receptor beta chains drawn from one sample of a study of cytomegalovirus exposure and HLA in healthy donors. Method: immunoSEQ multiplex PCR; TCRdb's copy keeps in-frame clones and lacks some. This repertoire shows 100,000 to 150,000 clones, 81% found once; its top ten account for about 0.74%. Material: PBMCs. The origin of the receptors is a young man in good health and CMV-seronegative. Each CDR3 is given with its conserved first and last residue. Fields, in order: D gene, V gene, J gene, clone size, CDR3 DNA, CDR3 protein. The D gene is left open where the match is weak. Rows may omit the clone size; those that give it use once, few, many or a size class.

D gene: TRBD2; V gene: TRBV11-2; J gene: TRBJ2-7; clone size: .; CDR3 DNA: TGTGCCAGCAGCTTAGGGGCGGCGGGGGTGCAGTACTTC; CDR3 protein: CASSLGAAGVQYF
D gene: .; V gene: TRBV30; J gene: TRBJ1-6; clone size: .; CDR3 DNA: TGTGCCTGGAGAGCGACAGGCGGCTTCTCCTATAATTCACCCCTCCACTTT; CDR3 protein: CAWRATGGFSYNSPLHF
D gene: .; V gene: TRBV7-6; J gene: TRBJ2-2; clone size: .; CDR3 DNA: TGTGCCAGCAGCTTAGCCTGGGAGCTGTTTTTT; CDR3 protein: CASSLAWELFF
D gene: TRBD2; V gene: TRBV27; J gene: TRBJ2-3; clone size: .; CDR3 DNA: TGTGCCAGCAGTATGCGAGCGGGAAGCACAGATACGCAGTATTTT; CDR3 protein: CASSMRAGSTDTQYF
D gene: TRBD1; V gene: TRBV7-8; J gene: TRBJ1-6; clone size: once; CDR3 DNA: TGTGCCAGCAGCCCTCAGGGGGTCTATAATTCACCCCTCCACTTT; CDR3 protein: CASSPQGVYNSPLHF
D gene: TRBD1; V gene: TRBV28; J gene: TRBJ2-1; clone size: .; CDR3 DNA: TGTGCCAGTTTTACCGGGACAGGGGTACGAATAGGTGAGCAGTTCTTC; CDR3 protein: CASFTGTGVRIGEQFF
D gene: TRBD2; V gene: TRBV7-9; J gene: TRBJ2-5; clone size: .; CDR3 DNA: TGTGCCAGCAGCAAAATGGGGGGGGCTAGCGGGGGACAGACCCAGTACTTC; CDR3 protein: CASSKMGGASGGQTQYF
D gene: .; V gene: TRBV6-5; J gene: TRBJ1-1; clone size: .; CDR3 DNA: TGTGCCAGCAGCCCCAGGGGCTTGGAGACTGAAGCTTTCTTT; CDR3 protein: CASSPRGLETEAFF
D gene: TRBD2; V gene: TRBV7-8; J gene: TRBJ2-3; clone size: .; CDR3 DNA: TGTGCCAGCAGGGCCGATCGAATGGGACTAGCGGGGGAGCATACGCAGTATTTT; CDR3 protein: CASRADRMGLAGEHTQYF
D gene: .; V gene: TRBV7-8; J gene: TRBJ2-5; clone size: .; CDR3 DNA: TGTGCCAGCAGTCGACAAACCCAAGAGACCCAGTACTTC; CDR3 protein: CASSRQTQETQYF
D gene: TRBD1; V gene: TRBV9; J gene: TRBJ2-7; clone size: .; CDR3 DNA: TGTGCCAGCAGCGTAGGGACAGGAGAACCCTACGAGCAGTACTTC; CDR3 protein: CASSVGTGEPYEQYF
D gene: TRBD1; V gene: TRBV19; J gene: TRBJ1-3; clone size: .; CDR3 DNA: TGTGCCAGTAGTAAGGACAGGGGCCCTTCCACTGGAAACACCATATATTTT; CDR3 protein: CASSKDRGPSTGNTIYF
D gene: .; V gene: TRBV28; J gene: TRBJ1-6; clone size: .; CDR3 DNA: TGTGCCAGCATTATTGGGGGCGCGAATTCACCCCTCCACTTT; CDR3 protein: CASIIGGANSPLHF
D gene: TRBD1; V gene: TRBV10-3; J gene: TRBJ1-6; clone size: .; CDR3 DNA: TGTGCCATCAGTGAATACAGGGGGGGTAATTCACCCCTCCACTTT; CDR3 protein: CAISEYRGGNSPLHF
D gene: TRBD1; V gene: TRBV18; J gene: TRBJ1-5; clone size: .; CDR3 DNA: TGTGCCAGCTCAGGCCGGGCCCAGGGGGCTAATCAGCCCCAGCATTTT; CDR3 protein: CASSGRAQGANQPQHF
D gene: .; V gene: TRBV27; J gene: TRBJ1-2; clone size: .; CDR3 DNA: TGTGCCAGCAGTTTGTCCAGGGGTGTAGGTGGCTACACCTTC; CDR3 protein: CASSLSRGVGGYTF
D gene: TRBD1; V gene: TRBV6-6; J gene: TRBJ2-1; clone size: few; CDR3 DNA: TGTGCCAGCACTATAGGGACAGTATACAATGAGCAGTTCTTC; CDR3 protein: CASTIGTVYNEQFF
D gene: TRBD2; V gene: TRBV9; J gene: TRBJ2-3; clone size: .; CDR3 DNA: TGTGCCAGCAGCGTAGAACCGGGGGGGATCACAGATACGCAGTATTTT; CDR3 protein: CASSVEPGGITDTQYF
D gene: TRBD2; V gene: TRBV5-4; J gene: TRBJ2-1; clone size: .; CDR3 DNA: TGTGCCAGCAGCTCGAGACGACTAGCGGGGGAAAACAATGAGCAGTTCTTC; CDR3 protein: CASSSRRLAGENNEQFF
D gene: .; V gene: TRBV28; J gene: TRBJ2-7; clone size: few; CDR3 DNA: TGTGCCAGCAGTTTACAGGGCGAGCAGTACTTC; CDR3 protein: CASSLQGEQYF
D gene: .; V gene: TRBV7-2; J gene: TRBJ2-1; clone size: .; CDR3 DNA: TGTGCCAGCAGCCCGTCGTTGGGGGGGGGCGGTAATGAGCAGTTCTTC; CDR3 protein: CASSPSLGGGGNEQFF
D gene: TRBD1; V gene: TRBV7-2; J gene: TRBJ1-1; clone size: .; CDR3 DNA: TGTGCCAGCAGCTTAAGACAGGGGACTCTAAGGAACACTGAAGCTTTCTTT; CDR3 protein: CASSLRQGTLRNTEAFF
D gene: .; V gene: TRBV6-5; J gene: TRBJ1-5; clone size: .; CDR3 DNA: TGTGCCAGCAGTTATACCCGCCCGGGGAATCAGCCCCAGCATTTT; CDR3 protein: CASSYTRPGNQPQHF
D gene: TRBD1; V gene: TRBV10-1; J gene: TRBJ1-1; clone size: .; CDR3 DNA: TGCGCCAGCAGTGACCACAGGGGCGGGTACACTGAAGCTTTCTTT; CDR3 protein: CASSDHRGGYTEAFF
D gene: .; V gene: TRBV19; J gene: TRBJ1-1; clone size: .; CDR3 DNA: TGTGCCAGTAGTATACAGACTAAAGCGAACACTGAAGCTTTCTTT; CDR3 protein: CASSIQTKANTEAFF
D gene: TRBD1; V gene: TRBV5-1; J gene: TRBJ1-1; clone size: .; CDR3 DNA: TGCGCCAGCAGCCCGGACAGGCGCAACACTGAAGCTTTCTTT; CDR3 protein: CASSPDRRNTEAFF
D gene: TRBD1; V gene: TRBV19; J gene: TRBJ2-7; clone size: .; CDR3 DNA: TGTGCCAGTAGCCCCCTAGGGACAGGAGGGTACGAGCAGTACTTC; CDR3 protein: CASSPLGTGGYEQYF
D gene: TRBD1; V gene: TRBV27; J gene: TRBJ2-1; clone size: .; CDR3 DNA: TGTGCCAGCAGTTCGGAGGGACAGGTATACAATGAGCAGTTCTTC; CDR3 protein: CASSSEGQVYNEQFF
D gene: TRBD1; V gene: TRBV27; J gene: TRBJ2-7; clone size: .; CDR3 DNA: TGTGCCAGCAGCCGAAGGGGGCAGGGCACCTACGAGCAGTACTTC; CDR3 protein: CASSRRGQGTYEQYF
D gene: .; V gene: TRBV30; J gene: TRBJ1-2; clone size: .; CDR3 DNA: TGTGCCTGGATTACCAACCAGGACAGATGGGTAGTTGGCTACACCTTC; CDR3 protein: CAWITNQDRWVVGYTF
D gene: TRBD1; V gene: TRBV13; J gene: TRBJ2-7; clone size: .; CDR3 DNA: TGTGCCAGCAGCCCTGCCGGACAGGGCTACGAGCAGTACTTC; CDR3 protein: CASSPAGQGYEQYF
D gene: TRBD1; V gene: TRBV7-9; J gene: TRBJ1-2; clone size: .; CDR3 DNA: TGTGCCAGCAGCTTAGCTCAGGGGGCGCGTGGCTACACCTTC; CDR3 protein: CASSLAQGARGYTF
D gene: .; V gene: TRBV18; J gene: TRBJ1-5; clone size: few; CDR3 DNA: TGTGCCAGCTCACCAGGGCAGTATAGCAATCAGCCCCAGCATTTT; CDR3 protein: CASSPGQYSNQPQHF
D gene: .; V gene: TRBV7-2; J gene: TRBJ2-3; clone size: .; CDR3 DNA: TGTGCCAGCAGCTTGGCGGGGGCTAGCACAGATACGCAGTATTTT; CDR3 protein: CASSLAGASTDTQYF
D gene: .; V gene: TRBV4-3; J gene: TRBJ1-1; clone size: .; CDR3 DNA: TGCGCCAGCAGCCCCACGATAGGGGAAGGGAGGACTGAAGCTTTCTTT; CDR3 protein: CASSPTIGEGRTEAFF
D gene: .; V gene: TRBV30; J gene: TRBJ2-3; clone size: .; CDR3 DNA: TGTGCCTCCACCCCAGGAGGTGATACGCAGTATTTT; CDR3 protein: CASTPGGDTQYF
D gene: TRBD1; V gene: TRBV7-9; J gene: TRBJ1-1; clone size: once; CDR3 DNA: TGTGCCAGCAGCTGGGACAGCAGACACCCGGGGACTGAAGCTTTCTTT; CDR3 protein: CASSWDSRHPGTEAFF
D gene: .; V gene: TRBV27; J gene: TRBJ2-5; clone size: once; CDR3 DNA: TGTGCCAGCAGTCCGTTACTAGAGCAAGAGACCCAGTACTTC; CDR3 protein: CASSPLLEQETQYF